These T cell receptor beta chains were read from a single sample in a study of blood T cell repertoires in COVID-19. Produced via immunoSEQ multiplex PCR; TCRdb's table is partial and in-frame only. In the table there are more than 350,000 clones, around nine tenths of which are singletons. Sequenced material: PBMCs or T cells enriched from blood (not recorded which). The receptors come from a woman between 45 and 65 years old who had recovered from COVID-19. Each CDR3 is given with its conserved first and last residue. Each record gives: V gene, clone size, J gene, D gene, CDR3 protein, CDR3 DNA. A D gene is named only where the DNA matches it firmly. Only part of the rows carry a size: once, few, many, or a class if the clone is expanded.

v_call: TRBV6-5; clone_size: .; j_call: TRBJ1-3; d_call: .; cdr3_aa: CASSYGGASRGNTIYF; cdr3_nt: TGTGCCAGCAGTTACGGCGGAGCCAGTCGGGGAAACACCATATATTTT
v_call: TRBV7-7; clone_size: .; j_call: TRBJ1-4; d_call: .; cdr3_aa: CASSLSGREKLFF; cdr3_nt: TGTGCTAGCAGCTTAAGTGGCAGGGAAAAACTGTTTTTT
v_call: TRBV6-2/TRBV6-3; clone_size: .; j_call: TRBJ1-1; d_call: TRBD1; cdr3_aa: CASSPQGGGTEAFF; cdr3_nt: TGTGCCAGCAGCCCGCAGGGGGGTGGAACTGAAGCTTTCTTT
v_call: TRBV20-1; clone_size: .; j_call: TRBJ2-3; d_call: .; cdr3_aa: CSATSTDTQYF; cdr3_nt: TGCAGTGCCACAAGCACAGATACGCAGTATTTT
v_call: TRBV27; clone_size: .; j_call: TRBJ1-6; d_call: TRBD1; cdr3_aa: CASSLRDRGRSPLHF; cdr3_nt: TGTGCCAGCAGTTTAAGGGACAGGGGGCGCTCACCCCTCCACTTT
v_call: TRBV19; clone_size: .; j_call: TRBJ1-1; d_call: .; cdr3_aa: CASSVGQNTEAFF; cdr3_nt: TGTGCCAGTAGTGTAGGGCAGAACACTGAAGCTTTCTTT
v_call: TRBV10-3; clone_size: .; j_call: TRBJ2-5; d_call: .; cdr3_aa: CAISAGGGQETQYF; cdr3_nt: TGTGCCATCAGTGCGGGCGGAGGCCAAGAGACCCAGTACTTC
v_call: TRBV30; clone_size: .; j_call: TRBJ1-6; d_call: .; cdr3_aa: CAWSGGPHSPLHF; cdr3_nt: TGTGCCTGGAGTGGGGGGCCCCATTCACCCCTCCACTTT
v_call: TRBV4-2; clone_size: .; j_call: TRBJ2-4; d_call: TRBD1; cdr3_aa: CASSQDLHRGDRGNIQYF; cdr3_nt: TGTGCCAGCAGCCAAGATCTCCACCGGGGGGACAGGGGAAACATTCAGTACTTC
v_call: TRBV10-3; clone_size: .; j_call: TRBJ1-3; d_call: .; cdr3_aa: CAISDPFGSRNTIYF; cdr3_nt: TGTGCCATCAGTGATCCATTCGGGTCGCGAAACACCATATATTTT
v_call: TRBV5-1; clone_size: .; j_call: TRBJ2-3; d_call: .; cdr3_aa: CASSLGGTASTDTQYF; cdr3_nt: TGCGCCAGCAGCTTGGGTGGGACTGCAAGCACAGATACGCAGTATTTT
v_call: TRBV3-1/TRBV3-2; clone_size: once; j_call: TRBJ2-5; d_call: .; cdr3_aa: CASSQTIGGVDTQYF; cdr3_nt: TGTGCCAGCAGCCAGACAATAGGGGGGGTTGATACCCAGTACTTC
v_call: TRBV7-9; clone_size: .; j_call: TRBJ2-7; d_call: TRBD2; cdr3_aa: CASSLGLAGEQYF; cdr3_nt: TGTGCCAGCAGCCTGGGACTAGCGGGTGAGCAGTACTTC
v_call: TRBV5-5; clone_size: .; j_call: TRBJ2-2; d_call: .; cdr3_aa: CASSMTEKNTGELFF; cdr3_nt: TGTGCCAGCAGCATGACGGAGAAGAACACCGGGGAGCTGTTTTTT
v_call: TRBV11-2; clone_size: .; j_call: TRBJ1-2; d_call: .; cdr3_aa: CASSFQGGKMYGYTF; cdr3_nt: TGTGCCAGCAGCTTTCAGGGCGGGAAAATGTATGGCTACACCTTC
v_call: TRBV11-2; clone_size: .; j_call: TRBJ1-4; d_call: .; cdr3_aa: CASSFRGDFNEKLFF; cdr3_nt: TGTGCCAGCAGCTTCCGCGGGGACTTCAACGAAAAACTGTTTTTT
v_call: TRBV3-1/TRBV3-2; clone_size: .; j_call: TRBJ2-1; d_call: .; cdr3_aa: CASSKGLQGAYNEQFF; cdr3_nt: TGTGCCAGCAGCAAAGGGTTACAGGGAGCCTACAATGAGCAGTTCTTC
v_call: TRBV7-2; clone_size: .; j_call: TRBJ1-1; d_call: .; cdr3_aa: CASSLARNTEAFF; cdr3_nt: TGTGCCAGCAGCTTAGCGCGAAACACTGAAGCTTTCTTT
v_call: TRBV6-1; clone_size: .; j_call: TRBJ1-4; d_call: .; cdr3_aa: CASSEPPPWPPERENEKLFF; cdr3_nt: TGTGCCAGCAGTGAACCCCCTCCTTGGCCGCCGGAGCGGGAAAATGAAAAACTGTTTTTT
v_call: TRBV19; clone_size: .; j_call: TRBJ1-3; d_call: .; cdr3_aa: CASSIALGNTIYF; cdr3_nt: TGTGCCAGTAGTATAGCCCTCGGAAACACCATATATTTT
v_call: TRBV5-1; clone_size: once; j_call: TRBJ2-5; d_call: TRBD1; cdr3_aa: CASSSGTGETQYF; cdr3_nt: TGCGCCAGCAGCTCGGGGACAGGAGAGACCCAGTACTTC
v_call: TRBV27; clone_size: .; j_call: TRBJ2-7; d_call: TRBD2; cdr3_aa: CASSLIAGGSYEQYF; cdr3_nt: TGTGCCAGCAGTTTAATAGCGGGGGGCTCCTACGAGCAGTACTTC
v_call: TRBV28; clone_size: .; j_call: TRBJ1-1; d_call: .; cdr3_aa: CASSKTGGRTEAFF; cdr3_nt: TGTGCCAGCAGTAAAACAGGTGGTAGGACTGAAGCTTTCTTT
v_call: TRBV9; clone_size: .; j_call: TRBJ2-3; d_call: TRBD2; cdr3_aa: CASSVDSGGHSTDTQYF; cdr3_nt: TGTGCCAGCAGCGTAGATAGCGGGGGCCATAGCACAGATACGCAGTATTTT
v_call: TRBV6-4; clone_size: .; j_call: TRBJ2-1; d_call: .; cdr3_aa: CASSEVGGPLNNEQFF; cdr3_nt: TGTGCCAGCAGCGAGGTGGGGGGACCACTCAACAATGAGCAGTTCTTC
v_call: TRBV12-3/TRBV12-4; clone_size: few; j_call: TRBJ1-1; d_call: .; cdr3_aa: CASSSGAHTEAFF; cdr3_nt: TGTGCCAGCAGTTCAGGGGCCCACACTGAAGCTTTCTTT
v_call: TRBV29-1; clone_size: .; j_call: TRBJ1-1; d_call: .; cdr3_aa: CSVPAGVSAEAFF; cdr3_nt: TGCAGCGTGCCGGCTGGCGTCAGCGCTGAAGCTTTCTTT
v_call: TRBV19; clone_size: once; j_call: TRBJ2-5; d_call: .; cdr3_aa: CASSHMLFQETQYF; cdr3_nt: TGTGCCAGTAGTCACATGCTGTTCCAAGAGACCCAGTACTTC
v_call: TRBV9; clone_size: .; j_call: TRBJ2-2; d_call: TRBD1; cdr3_aa: CASSVLTGDTGELFF; cdr3_nt: TGTGCCAGCAGCGTTCTGACAGGGGACACCGGGGAGCTGTTTTTT
v_call: TRBV11-3; clone_size: .; j_call: TRBJ2-3; d_call: TRBD1; cdr3_aa: CASSTGVQGTDTQYF; cdr3_nt: TGTGCCAGCAGCACAGGGGTCCAGGGCACAGATACGCAGTATTTT
v_call: TRBV15; clone_size: .; j_call: TRBJ2-5; d_call: TRBD1; cdr3_aa: CATSSRQGQETQYF; cdr3_nt: TGTGCCACCAGCTCAAGACAGGGACAAGAGACCCAGTACTTC
v_call: TRBV5-1; clone_size: .; j_call: TRBJ2-7; d_call: .; cdr3_aa: CASAPGSSSYEQYF; cdr3_nt: TGCGCCAGCGCTCCCGGGTCTAGCTCCTACGAGCAGTACTTC
v_call: TRBV7-2; clone_size: once; j_call: TRBJ2-7; d_call: TRBD1; cdr3_aa: CASSSQGVSEQYF; cdr3_nt: TGTGCCAGCAGCAGTCAGGGGGTGTCCGAGCAGTACTTC
v_call: TRBV15; clone_size: .; j_call: TRBJ1-4; d_call: .; cdr3_aa: CATSRDWTRGEKLFF; cdr3_nt: TGTGCCACCAGCAGAGATTGGACCAGGGGAGAAAAACTGTTTTTT
v_call: TRBV2; clone_size: .; j_call: TRBJ1-1; d_call: .; cdr3_aa: CATRPLRTEHTEAFF; cdr3_nt: TGTGCCACCCGGCCCTTAAGGACAGAACACACTGAAGCTTTCTTT
v_call: TRBV18; clone_size: .; j_call: TRBJ1-2; d_call: .; cdr3_aa: CASSPPADSYGYTF; cdr3_nt: TGTGCCAGCTCACCCCCTGCGGACAGCTATGGCTACACCTTC
v_call: TRBV7-2; clone_size: .; j_call: TRBJ1-5; d_call: .; cdr3_aa: CASSLQGGSNQPQHF; cdr3_nt: TGTGCCAGCAGCTTACAAGGGGGAAGCAATCAGCCCCAGCATTTT
v_call: TRBV4-1; clone_size: .; j_call: TRBJ2-3; d_call: .; cdr3_aa: CASSQGWQADTQYF; cdr3_nt: TGCGCCAGCAGCCAAGGGTGGCAGGCGGATACGCAGTATTTT
v_call: TRBV6-1; clone_size: .; j_call: TRBJ2-2; d_call: TRBD2; cdr3_aa: CASSVVAGPNTGELFF; cdr3_nt: TGTGCCAGCAGTGTGGTAGCGGGCCCCAACACCGGGGAGCTGTTTTTT
v_call: TRBV7-2; clone_size: .; j_call: TRBJ1-2; d_call: .; cdr3_aa: CASSLMSRGGYGYTF; cdr3_nt: TGTGCCAGCAGCTTAATGTCCAGGGGCGGCTATGGCTACACCTTC